This T cell receptor (beta chain) was recorded in a study of blood T cells in healthy people across ages. A second PCR, run for roughly 7 to 11 cycles, used a sample-barcoded 5' primer plus a J-beta primer mix. CDR3-containing paired-end reads numbering at least 2.5 million came from each sample. TCRdb ran MiXCR on the 5' RACE reads and lists one entry per CDR3 protein. The table has over 700,000 distinct CDR3 sequences, roughly 53% seen once; the top ten hold about two fifths. V was trimmed by 6 bases and J by 10 bases, leaving 18 bases between them. Germline V gene data show CDR1 as SNHLY and CDR2 as FYNNEI. The CDR3 loop spans 13 amino acids.

The sequencing sample was made of blood. This sequence originates from a man older than 75 in good health. V and J are TRBV2 and TRBJ1-2; a possible D gene is TRBD1 (5 bases). The CDR3 loop reads CASRGSGLAYYTF. The CDR3 nucleotides are TGTGCCAGCAGGGGGTCGGGGCTGGCTTACTACACCTTC.